The 5 T cell receptor beta chains below all came from one sample that was sequenced in a study of blood T cell repertoires in COVID-19. This table comes from immunoSEQ multiplex PCR, and its TCRdb copy is limited to in-frame clones, with some not included. The sample holds 200,000 to 250,000 clones, 83% seen once. The specimen sequenced was PBMCs or T cells enriched from blood (not recorded which). All receptors derive from a woman in her forties or fifties who had been exposed to COVID-19.

V is TRBV19 and J is TRBJ1-5; D remains unclear. V was pared by 1 base and J by 0 bases, with 7 bases between. The germline V gene has CDR1 LNHDA and CDR2 SQIVND (reference sequence). The CDR3 totals 15 residues. This CDR3 is CASSIVALSNQPQHF. The CDR3 nucleotides are TGTGCCAGTAGTATAGTGGCTCTTAGCAATCAGCCCCAGCATTTT.

This clone was observed once. The chain combines TRBV14 with TRBJ2-1; no definite D call. V was pared by 5 bases and J by 0 bases, with 8 bases between. The CDR3 totals 14 residues. The germline CDR1 and CDR2 sequences are SGHDN and FVKESK. CDR3 loop: CASSERFSYNEQFF. The DNA for the CDR3 is TGTGCCAGCAGCGAGCGCTTCTCCTACAATGAGCAGTTCTTC.

Details on this clone: A junction boundary mismatches the germline segment, possibly from a read error. This rearrangement joins TRBV5-1 to TRBJ1-2, with 9 bases lining up with TRBD1. CDR3 length: 14 residues. The germline CDR1 and CDR2 sequences are SGHRS and YFSETQ. In nucleotides, the CDR3 is TGCGCCAGCAGCTCGAGACAGGGGGGCTATGGCTACACCTTT. Translating it yields CASSSRQGGYGYTF.

A single count supports this clone. The CDR3 region is CASSVGGNQETQYF. In DNA, the CDR3 is TGTGCCAGCAGCGTAGGAGGTAACCAAGAGACCCAGTACTTC. The chain recombines TRBV9 with TRBJ2-5, with D hard to call. The CDR3 is 14 amino acids. Trimming removed 0 bases at V and 0 bases at J, with 6 bases between. Germline CDR1 reads SGDLS; CDR2 reads YYNGEE.

V usage is TRBV7-3 and J usage is TRBJ1-1; perhaps TRBD1 as D (6 bases). The V end was cut by 5 bases, the J end by 1 base, with 17 bases between. This CDR3 is 16 amino acids long. The germline CDR1 and CDR2 sequences are SGHTA and FQGTGA. The CDR3 loop is CASSPGGGLPNTEAFF. The CDR3 region has the DNA TGTGCCAGCAGCCCAGGCGGGGGGCTCCCGAACACTGAAGCTTTCTTT.